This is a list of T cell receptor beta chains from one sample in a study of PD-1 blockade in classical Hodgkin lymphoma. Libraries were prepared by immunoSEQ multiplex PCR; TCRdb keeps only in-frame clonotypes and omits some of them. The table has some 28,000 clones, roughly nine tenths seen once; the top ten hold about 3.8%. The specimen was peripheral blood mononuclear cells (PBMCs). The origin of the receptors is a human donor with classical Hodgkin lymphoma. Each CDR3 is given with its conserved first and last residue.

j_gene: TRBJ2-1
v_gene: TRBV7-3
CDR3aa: CASSLGPGLAGDEQFF

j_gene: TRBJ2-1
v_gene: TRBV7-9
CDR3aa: CASSLFGTGTNEQFF

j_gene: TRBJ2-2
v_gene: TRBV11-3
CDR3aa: CASQPRVDRGELFF

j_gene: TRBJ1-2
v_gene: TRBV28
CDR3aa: CASTESWGFGAGYTF

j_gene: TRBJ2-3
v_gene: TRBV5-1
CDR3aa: CASSLEAHTDTQYF

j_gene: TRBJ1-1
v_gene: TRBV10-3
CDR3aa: CAISESGLGNTEAFF

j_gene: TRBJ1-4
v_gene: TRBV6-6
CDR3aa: CASSYGGRIEKLFF

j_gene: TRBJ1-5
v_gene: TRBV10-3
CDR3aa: CAIRGDLNQPQHF

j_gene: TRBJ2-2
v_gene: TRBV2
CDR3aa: CASTAPNTGELFF

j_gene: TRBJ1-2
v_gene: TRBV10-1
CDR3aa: CAIIFQPGPYGYTF

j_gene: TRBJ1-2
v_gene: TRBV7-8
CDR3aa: CASSSRQSLVSYTF

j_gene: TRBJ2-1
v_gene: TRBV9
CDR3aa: CASSVGLAGLPNYNEQFF

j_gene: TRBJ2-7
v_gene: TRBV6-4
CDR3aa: CASTPGRRRYYEQYF

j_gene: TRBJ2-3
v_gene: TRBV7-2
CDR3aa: CASSLSLTTDTQYF

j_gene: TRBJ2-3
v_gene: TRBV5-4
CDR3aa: CASSLAYQPSTDTQYF

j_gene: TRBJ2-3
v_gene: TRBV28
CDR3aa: CASSLPSGAVADTQYF

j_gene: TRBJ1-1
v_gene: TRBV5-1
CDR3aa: CASREPMNTEAFF

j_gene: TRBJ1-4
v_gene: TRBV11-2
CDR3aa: CASSQAMGDSLFF

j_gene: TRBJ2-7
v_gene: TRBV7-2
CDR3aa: CASSQAGTAREQYF

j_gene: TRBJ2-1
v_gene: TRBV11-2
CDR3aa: CASSLDFPGTGAISNEQFF

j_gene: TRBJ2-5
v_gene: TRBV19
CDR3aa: CASSIAGALETQYF

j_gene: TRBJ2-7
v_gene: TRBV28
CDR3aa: CASGSTAGNSYEQYF

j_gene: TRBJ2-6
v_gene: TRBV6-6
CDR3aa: CASNPTGQVGANVLTF

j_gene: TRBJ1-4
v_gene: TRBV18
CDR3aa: CASSPAGPRGEKLFF

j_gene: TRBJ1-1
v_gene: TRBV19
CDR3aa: CASSLDRLGSRAFF

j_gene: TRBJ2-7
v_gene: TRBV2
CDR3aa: CASNPGTSYEQYF

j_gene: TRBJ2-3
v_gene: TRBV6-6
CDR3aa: CASSYSSSGRTDTQYF

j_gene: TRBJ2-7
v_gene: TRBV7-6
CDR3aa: CASSTGPSQEQYF

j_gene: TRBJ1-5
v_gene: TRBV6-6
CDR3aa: CASSYSGQPQHF

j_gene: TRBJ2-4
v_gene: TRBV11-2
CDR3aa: CASSRDSNVENIQYF

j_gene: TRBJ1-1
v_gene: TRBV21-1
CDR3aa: CASCLGTANTEAFF

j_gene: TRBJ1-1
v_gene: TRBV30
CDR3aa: CAWSVAENTEAFF

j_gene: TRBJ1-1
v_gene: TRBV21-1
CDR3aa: CASSKSVVTAGTEAFF

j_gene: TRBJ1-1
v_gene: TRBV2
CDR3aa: CASSGSVGENTEAFF

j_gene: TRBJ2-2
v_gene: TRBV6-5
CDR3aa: CASSYHGQGNTGELFF

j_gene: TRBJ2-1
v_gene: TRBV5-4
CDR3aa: CASSLAASGRAYNEQFF

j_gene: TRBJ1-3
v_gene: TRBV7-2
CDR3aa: CASSLSGTAGNTIYF

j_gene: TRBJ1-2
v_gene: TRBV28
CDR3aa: CASSKQGAFGYTF

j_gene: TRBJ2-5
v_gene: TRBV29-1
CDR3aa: CSVEVGVLAETQYF

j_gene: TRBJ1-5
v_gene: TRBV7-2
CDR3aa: CASSEAGGWQPQHF

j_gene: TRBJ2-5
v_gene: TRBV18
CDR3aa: CASSPSEETQYF

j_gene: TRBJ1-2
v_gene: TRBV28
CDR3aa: CASSPGARYGYTF

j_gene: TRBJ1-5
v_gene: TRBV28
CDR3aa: CASSGTPYVGPQHF

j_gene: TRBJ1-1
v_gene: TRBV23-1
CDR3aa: CASSQYTKAFF

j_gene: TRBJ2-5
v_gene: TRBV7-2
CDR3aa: CASSLAREETQYF

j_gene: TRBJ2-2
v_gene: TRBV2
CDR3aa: CASTMTGGAGELFF

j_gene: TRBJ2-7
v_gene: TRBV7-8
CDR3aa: CASSPRTSSYEQYF

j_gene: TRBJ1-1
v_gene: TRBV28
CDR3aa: CASMPGQGFTEAFF

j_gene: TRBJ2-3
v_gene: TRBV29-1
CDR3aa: CSVKRDRGSDTQYF

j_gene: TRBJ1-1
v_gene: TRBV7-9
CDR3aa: CASSLPTREIVLEAFF

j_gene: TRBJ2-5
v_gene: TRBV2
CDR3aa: CASSDFRYQETQYF

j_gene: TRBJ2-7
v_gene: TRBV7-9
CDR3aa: CASSLNTPSGEQYF

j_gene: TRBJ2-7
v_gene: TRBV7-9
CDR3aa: CASIPLVRASSYEQYF

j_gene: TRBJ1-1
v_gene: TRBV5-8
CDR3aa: CASSWVGNTEAFF

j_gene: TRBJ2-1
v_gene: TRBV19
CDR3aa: CASRQRSSYNEQFF

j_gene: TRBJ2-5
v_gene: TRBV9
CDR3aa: CASSAVGLSGQETQYF

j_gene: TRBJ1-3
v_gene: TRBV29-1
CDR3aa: CSVGTSGNTIYF